A selection of T cell receptor beta chains follows, all from one sample in a study of blood T cell repertoires in COVID-19. Produced via immunoSEQ multiplex PCR; TCRdb's table is partial and in-frame only. The data show approximately 500,000 clones, with 70% to 90% seen just once and less than 9% held by the top ten. Material: peripheral blood. These receptors were obtained from a woman aged 50 to 60 with COVID-19, enrolled during active disease. Both conserved end residues are part of each CDR3. D genes are given only for firm matches. The listing skips clone size in some rows; elsewhere it reads once, few, many or a size class.

cdr3_nt: TGTGCCAGCAGCTTAGGAGTGGGGGCGACTGAAGCTTTCTTT
cdr3_aa: CASSLGVGATEAFF
j_call: TRBJ1-1
v_call: TRBV7-8
d_call: -
clone_size: -

cdr3_nt: TGCGCCAGCAGCCTTGGGGGGATGGGAAACTACGAGCAGTACTTC
cdr3_aa: CASSLGGMGNYEQYF
j_call: TRBJ2-7
v_call: TRBV5-1
d_call: -
clone_size: -

cdr3_nt: TGTGCCAGCAGTGACGAGGGGGCTTCTGGAAACACCATATATTTT
cdr3_aa: CASSDEGASGNTIYF
j_call: TRBJ1-3
v_call: TRBV6-4
d_call: TRBD1
clone_size: -

cdr3_nt: TGTGCCAGCAGCCAAGGGGCGGGCGGTCGCTATGGCTACACCTTC
cdr3_aa: CASSQGAGGRYGYTF
j_call: TRBJ1-2
v_call: TRBV4-2
d_call: -
clone_size: once

cdr3_nt: TGCGCCAGCAGCCACAATCGGGACGAGCAGTACTTC
cdr3_aa: CASSHNRDEQYF
j_call: TRBJ2-7
v_call: TRBV4-1
d_call: -
clone_size: -

cdr3_nt: TGTGCCAGCAGTCCTGGGACAGGGTCGTATATTCAGTACTTC
cdr3_aa: CASSPGTGSYIQYF
j_call: TRBJ2-4
v_call: TRBV28
d_call: TRBD1
clone_size: -

cdr3_nt: TGTGCCAGCAGTTGGCTAGCTGTCAATGAGCAGTTCTTC
cdr3_aa: CASSWLAVNEQFF
j_call: TRBJ2-1
v_call: TRBV6-2/TRBV6-3
d_call: -
clone_size: -

cdr3_nt: TGTGCCAGCACCCAAGGCCCCTCAGCGGGGGGCACCGGGGAGCTGTTTTTT
cdr3_aa: CASTQGPSAGGTGELFF
j_call: TRBJ2-2
v_call: TRBV2
d_call: TRBD2
clone_size: once

cdr3_nt: TGTGCCAGCAGTTACCTCGGACAGGGCTACTATGGCTACACCTTC
cdr3_aa: CASSYLGQGYYGYTF
j_call: TRBJ1-2
v_call: TRBV6-6
d_call: TRBD1
clone_size: -

cdr3_nt: TGTGCCAGCAGCTTAGCCGACAGCTACGAGCAGTACTTC
cdr3_aa: CASSLADSYEQYF
j_call: TRBJ2-7
v_call: TRBV13
d_call: -
clone_size: -

cdr3_nt: TGTGCCAGCAGCCTCCCCCAGGGTAAAGAGCAGTACTTC
cdr3_aa: CASSLPQGKEQYF
j_call: TRBJ2-7
v_call: TRBV5-4
d_call: -
clone_size: -

cdr3_nt: TGTGCCAGCTCCTCGGACACCCTGGGGGCAAATCAGCCCCAGCATTTT
cdr3_aa: CASSSDTLGANQPQHF
j_call: TRBJ1-5
v_call: TRBV18
d_call: -
clone_size: -

cdr3_nt: TGTGCCAGCAGTGATAGCGGGGGAGTAACAGATACGCAGTATTTT
cdr3_aa: CASSDSGGVTDTQYF
j_call: TRBJ2-3
v_call: TRBV25-1
d_call: TRBD2
clone_size: -

cdr3_nt: TGTGCCAGTAGGAAGCCACGGGACAGCGATGAAAAACTGTTTTTT
cdr3_aa: CASRKPRDSDEKLFF
j_call: TRBJ1-4
v_call: TRBV19
d_call: TRBD1
clone_size: -

cdr3_nt: TGCGCCAGCAGCTTTGAAGGGGCATATAATTCACCCCTCCACTTT
cdr3_aa: CASSFEGAYNSPLHF
j_call: TRBJ1-6
v_call: TRBV5-1
d_call: -
clone_size: -

cdr3_nt: TGTGCCAGCAGATTTCAGGGACTGGGCTCCTACGAGCAGTACTTC
cdr3_aa: CASRFQGLGSYEQYF
j_call: TRBJ2-7
v_call: TRBV2
d_call: -
clone_size: -

cdr3_nt: TGTGCCAGCAGCCAAGGTAATAGCGGGTCCTACGAGCAGTACTTC
cdr3_aa: CASSQGNSGSYEQYF
j_call: TRBJ2-7
v_call: TRBV3-1/TRBV3-2
d_call: TRBD2
clone_size: -

cdr3_nt: TGTGCCAGCGGACAGAGCCAGTTCTTC
cdr3_aa: CASGQSQFF
j_call: TRBJ2-1
v_call: TRBV2
d_call: -
clone_size: once